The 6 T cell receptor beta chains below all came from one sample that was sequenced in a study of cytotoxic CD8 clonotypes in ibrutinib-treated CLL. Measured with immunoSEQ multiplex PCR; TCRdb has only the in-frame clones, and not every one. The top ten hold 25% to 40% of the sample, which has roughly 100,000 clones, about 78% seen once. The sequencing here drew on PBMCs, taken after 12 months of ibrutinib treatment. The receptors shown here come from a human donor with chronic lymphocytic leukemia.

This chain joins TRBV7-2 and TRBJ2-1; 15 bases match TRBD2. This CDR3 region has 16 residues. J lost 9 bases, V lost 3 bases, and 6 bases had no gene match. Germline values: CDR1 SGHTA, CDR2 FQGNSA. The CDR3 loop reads CASSFWTSGGAGEQFF. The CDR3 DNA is TGTGCCAGCAGCTTCTGGACTAGCGGGGGGGCCGGTGAGCAGTTCTTC.

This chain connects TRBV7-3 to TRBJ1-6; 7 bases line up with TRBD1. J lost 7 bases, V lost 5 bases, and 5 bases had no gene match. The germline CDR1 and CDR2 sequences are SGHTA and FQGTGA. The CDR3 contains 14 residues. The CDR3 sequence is CASSAGQLNSPLHF. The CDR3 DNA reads TGTGCCAGCAGCGCGGGACAGTTGAATTCACCCCTCCACTTT.

The CDR3 bases are TGTGCCACGGGGGGCTACTATGGCTACACCTTC. Encoded protein: CATGGYYGYTF. V usage is TRBV28 and J usage is TRBJ1-2; TRBD1 might be the D (6 bases). CDR1 and CDR2 (germline): MDHEN, SYDVKM. Trimming took 10 bases from V and 3 from J, leaving 9 bases between them. The CDR3 has 11 residues.

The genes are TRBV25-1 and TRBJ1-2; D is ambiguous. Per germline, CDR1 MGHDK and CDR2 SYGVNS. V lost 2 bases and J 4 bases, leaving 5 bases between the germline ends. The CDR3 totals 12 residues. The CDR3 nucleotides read TGTGCCAGCAGTGAACCGGGCTATGGCTACACCTTC. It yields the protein CASSEPGYGYTF.

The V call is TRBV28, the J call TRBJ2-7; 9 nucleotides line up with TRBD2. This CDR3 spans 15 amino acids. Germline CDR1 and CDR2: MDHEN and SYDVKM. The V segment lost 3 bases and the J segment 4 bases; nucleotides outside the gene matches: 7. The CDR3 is CASSLAGGRSYEQYF. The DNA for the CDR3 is TGTGCCAGCAGTTTGGCGGGGGGGCGATCTTACGAGCAGTACTTC.

CDR3 nucleotide sequence: TGTGCCAGCAGCTCTCCTCGGGGGGGACATACAGATACGCAGTATTTT. It yields the protein CASSSPRGGHTDTQYF. This chain connects TRBV7-8 to TRBJ2-3; 8 positions agree with TRBD2. V was clipped by 4 bases and J by 3 bases; unmatched bases: 9. Germline values: CDR1 SGHVS, CDR2 FQNEAQ. This CDR3 has 16 residues.